These 28 T cell receptor beta chains share one sample of origin, sequenced in a study of CD8 T cells in Susac syndrome. Random hexamers primed reverse transcription of 0.5 to 1 ug RNA. TCRdb re-called the immunoSEQ multiplex PCR reads through MiXCR, storing one row per CDR3 protein. The sample lists 160,000 or so distinct CDR3 sequences, about 95% seen once, with 0.16% in the top ten. Sequenced material: CD4+ T cells from PBMCs. These receptors originate from a human donor with Susac syndrome.

The rearrangement uses TRBV20-1 and TRBJ2-5; no clear D gene. The V end was cut by 6 bases, the J end by 5 bases, with 10 bases between. Germline V CDR1 and CDR2: DFQATT, SNEGSKA (reference sequence). This CDR3 is built from 11 residues. The CDR3 region has the DNA TGCAGTGCCAAAGGCTCGGAGACCCAGTACTTC. Translated, it gives CSAKGSETQYF.

The chain is built from TRBV20-1 and TRBJ1-2, with 7 bases identical to TRBD1. There are 14 residues in the CDR3. Germline loops: CDR1 DFQATT, CDR2 SNEGSKA (reference sequence). The trim removed 4 bases at V and 1 base at J, leaving 6 bases unmatched. Here the CDR3 DNA reads TGCAGTGCTATCGGGACAGATGTTAACTATGGCTACACCTTC. It translates to CSAIGTDVNYGYTF.

The chain joins TRBV29-1 to TRBJ2-7; D is perhaps TRBD2 (6 bases). The CDR3 has 13 residues. Trimming left V 6 bases short and J 2 bases short, with 14 bases between. Germline V gene data show CDR1 as SQVTM and CDR2 as ANQGSEA. DNA for the CDR3: TGCAGCGTCTCCTATTGGGGGGCCTACGAGCAGTACTTC. Translating it yields CSVSYWGAYEQYF.

The V and J genes are TRBV7-2 and TRBJ1-1; tentative D call: TRBD1 (5 bases). Deletions cut 4 bases from V and 10 bases from J, with 16 bases between. The CDR3 totals 13 residues. Germline CDR1 reads SGHTA; CDR2 reads FQGNSA. CDR3 region: CASSSSGALAAFF. The CDR3 DNA is TGTGCCAGCAGCTCCTCCGGGGCCCTCGCAGCTTTCTTT.

The chain combines TRBV28 with TRBJ2-1; TRBD1 matches 8 bases. Germline V CDR1 and CDR2: MDHEN, SYDVKM. The CDR3 length is 15 residues. The V segment lost 5 bases and the J segment 4 bases; nucleotides outside the gene matches: 7. The CDR3 is CASSPLGQAYNEQFF. CDR3 coding DNA: TGTGCCAGCAGTCCCTTGGGACAGGCATACAATGAGCAGTTCTTC.

This chain connects TRBV29-1 to TRBJ1-1; D ambiguous. The germline V gene encodes CDR1 SQVTM and CDR2 ANQGSEA. With 8 bases removed from V and 4 bases from J, the gap between germline ends came to 8 bases. The CDR3 has 10 residues. The CDR3 loop is CSTDPTEAFF. In DNA, the CDR3 is TGCAGCACGGACCCCACTGAAGCTTTCTTT.

This chain links TRBV9 with TRBJ1-6; 9 nucleotides line up with TRBD1. This CDR3 region has 15 residues. V lost 3 bases to trimming and J lost 7 bases; unmatched junction nucleotides: 5. Germline CDR1 is SGDLS and CDR2 is YYNGEE. CDR3 amino acids: CASSATGTGNSPLHF. CDR3 coding DNA: TGTGCCAGCAGCGCGACCGGGACAGGGAATTCACCCCTCCACTTT.

The rearrangement joins TRBV29-1 to TRBJ2-6, with 7 bases fitting TRBD1. V lost 7 bases to trimming and J lost 0 bases; unmatched junction nucleotides: 15. Germline V gives CDR1 SQVTM, CDR2 ANQGSEA. The CDR3 length is 18 residues. The CDR3 bases are TGCAGCGCCTTCGGGCCCGGGACAGATACCTCTGGGGCCAACGTCCTGACTTTC. Its translation: CSAFGPGTDTSGANVLTF.

This chain connects TRBV7-2 to TRBJ2-7; D is ambiguous. Per germline, CDR1 SGHTA and CDR2 FQGNSA. The V end was cut by 2 bases, the J end by 4 bases, with 9 bases between. This CDR3 spans 13 amino acids. The DNA for the CDR3 is TGTGCCAGCAGCTTATCGGCGGAGTACGAGCAGTACTTC. The encoded protein is CASSLSAEYEQYF.

The J gene is TRBJ2-5, the V gene TRBV14, with D maybe TRBD2 (5 bases). Looked up from germline, CDR1 is SGHDN and CDR2 is FVKESK. Trimming left V 4 bases short and J 6 bases short, with 18 bases between. The CDR3 sequence is 15 residues long. Here the CDR3 reads CASSRGNTDPKTQYF. DNA for the CDR3: TGTGCCAGCAGCCGAGGGAACACAGACCCCAAGACCCAGTACTTC.

The V and J genes are TRBV20-1 and TRBJ1-3; D is uncertain. CDR1 DFQATT and CDR2 SNEGSKA come from the germline V gene (reference sequence). The CDR3 is made up of 13 amino acids. V was pared by 5 bases and J by 0 bases, with 8 bases between. Here the CDR3 DNA reads TGCAGTGCTTTGACGGACTCTGGAAACACCATATATTTT. Its translation: CSALTDSGNTIYF.

The chain carries TRBV4-1 and TRBJ1-2, with unresolved D. Per germline, CDR1 MGHRA and CDR2 YSYEKL. The CDR3 runs to 13 residues. Trimming removed 0 bases at V and 3 bases at J, with 5 bases between. The CDR3 loop is CASSQEYDYGYTF. CDR3 DNA: TGCGCCAGCAGCCAAGAGTACGACTATGGCTACACCTTC.

This chain links TRBV20-1 with TRBJ2-7; a weak D match, TRBD1 (6 bases). With 6 bases removed from V and 0 bases from J, the gap between germline ends came to 18 bases. The germline gives CDR1 DFQATT, CDR2 SNEGSKA (reference sequence). The CDR3 spans 15 residues. CDR3 sequence (DNA): TGCAGTGCCCCCACACCGACAGGAAGCTCCTACGAGCAGTACTTC. It encodes CSAPTPTGSSYEQYF.

J is TRBJ2-7 and V is TRBV29-1, with D uncertain. The germline V and J ends were trimmed by 8 bases and 9 bases, with 14 bases remaining between them. The CDR3 covers 10 residues. Germline CDR1 is SQVTM and CDR2 is ANQGSEA. The CDR3 loop is CSILWTVQYF. The CDR3 bases are TGCAGCATCCTTTGGACGGTGCAGTACTTC.

This CDR3 is CSASSDNNQPQHF. The CDR3 DNA follows: TGCAGTGCTAGTTCGGACAACAATCAGCCCCAGCATTTT. This sequence joins TRBV20-1 and TRBJ1-5; a possible D gene is TRBD1 (5 bases). CDR1 is DFQATT and CDR2 is SNEGSKA in the germline V gene (reference sequence). Deletions cut 3 bases from V and 3 bases from J, with 9 bases between. The CDR3 spans 13 residues.

The chain links TRBV29-1 to TRBJ1-2; D not certain. V was cut by 5 bases and J by 7 bases, with 8 bases left in between. The CDR3 is 10 amino acids. Germline loops: CDR1 SQVTM, CDR2 ANQGSEA. The CDR3 loop reads CSVILGGYTF. DNA for the CDR3: TGCAGCGTTATTTTAGGTGGCTACACCTTC. The variable domain in full, completed from reference TRBV29-1 and TRBJ1-2, reads SAVISQKPSRDICQRGTSLTIQCQVDSQVTMMFWYRQQPGQSLTLIATANQGSEATYESGFVIDKFPISRPNLTFSTLTVSNMSPEDSSIYLCSVILGGYTFGSGTRLTVV.

In its sample, this clonotype was seen a few times. The chain employs TRBV7-2 and TRBJ2-1, with D possibly TRBD1 on 6 matching bases. The CDR3 sequence is 15 residues long. V was pared by 3 bases and J by 4 bases, with 13 bases between. Germline V CDR1 and CDR2: SGHTA, FQGNSA. This CDR3 is CASSLGPGQYNEQFF. In DNA, the CDR3 is TGTGCCAGCAGCTTGGGACCAGGACAGTACAATGAGCAGTTCTTC.

This chain links TRBV29-1 with TRBJ1-1; possibly TRBD1 for D (5 bases). CDR1 and CDR2 (germline): SQVTM, ANQGSEA. This CDR3 is 12 amino acids long. V was cut by 5 bases and J by 4 bases, with 11 bases left in between. The CDR3 nucleotides are TGCAGCGTTAGGGGAGGGAGCACTGAAGCTTTCTTT. Amino acids: CSVRGGSTEAFF.

The chain recombines TRBV27 with TRBJ1-6; 10 bases match TRBD1. The CDR3 is 15 residues long. Germline V gives CDR1 MNHEY, CDR2 SMNVEV (reference sequence). V lost 8 bases, J lost 7 bases, and 8 bases stayed unmatched. DNA for the CDR3: TGTGCCAGCCGCCCCGTGGGACAGGGGAATTCACCCCTCCACTTT. Translated, it gives CASRPVGQGNSPLHF.

The chain has TRBV4-1 and TRBJ1-2; 9 bases map to TRBD1. V shed 5 bases, J shed 4 bases, and the junction held 17 bases outside the gene matches. The germline CDR1 and CDR2 sequences are MGHRA and YSYEKL. CDR3 length equals 18 residues. The CDR3 coding sequence is TGCGCCAGCAGCGACCCACAGGGGGCCCTGAGGGGGGGCTATGGCTACACCTTC. Amino acids: CASSDPQGALRGGYGYTF.

The chain combines TRBV6-5 with TRBJ1-5; maybe TRBD1 (5 bases). The CDR3 loop spans 13 amino acids. From germline, CDR1 is MNHEY and CDR2 SVGAGI. The V gene lost 6 bases and the J gene lost 7 bases, with 13 bases spanning the gap. This chain's CDR3 is CASSLGGTQPQHF. The CDR3 DNA follows: TGTGCCAGCAGCCTCGGGGGGACGCAGCCCCAGCATTTT.

This sequence joins TRBV25-1 and TRBJ2-3; D ambiguous. From germline, CDR1 is MGHDK and CDR2 SYGVNS. V was trimmed by 1 base and J by 2 bases, leaving 7 bases between them. The CDR3 consists of 14 residues. The chain's CDR3 is CASSESLYTDTQYF. The CDR3 nucleotides read TGTGCCAGCAGTGAATCTCTATACACAGATACGCAGTATTTT.

V usage is TRBV29-1 and J usage is TRBJ2-4; 10 nucleotides line up with TRBD1. The CDR3 is 12 amino acids. Germline loops: CDR1 SQVTM, CDR2 ANQGSEA. The V segment lost 7 bases and the J segment 6 bases; nucleotides outside the gene matches: 3. CDR3 amino acids: CSARTGGNIQYF. CDR3 nucleotides: TGCAGCGCCCGGACAGGGGGAAACATTCAGTACTTC.

The chain couples TRBV12-3 or TRBV12-4 to TRBJ2-7; possibly TRBD1 for D (6 bases). Deletions cut 3 bases from V and 2 bases from J, with 11 bases between. The CDR3 spans 14 residues. The CDR3 loop reads CASSFNRDTYEQYF. The CDR3 DNA is TGTGCCAGCAGTTTCAATCGGGACACCTACGAGCAGTACTTC.

This clonotype was counted once. Here the CDR3 reads CASSHPGETGELFF. The CDR3 DNA reads TGTGCCAGCAGCCACCCAGGGGAAACCGGGGAGCTGTTTTTT. The chain joins TRBV3-1 to TRBJ2-2; possibly TRBD1 for D (6 bases). Germline V CDR1 and CDR2: LGHDT, YNNKEL (reference sequence). The CDR3 runs to 14 residues. V lost 3 bases and J lost 5, with 10 bases in between.

V is TRBV9 and J is TRBJ2-3, with a tentative D call TRBD2 (5 bases). Deletions cut 4 bases from V and 9 bases from J, with 21 bases between. The CDR3 is 15 residues long. Per the germline V gene, CDR1 is SGDLS and CDR2 is YYNGEE. The CDR3 coding sequence is TGTGCCAGCAGCTTCCAATCCGGGGTCACGGGGACGCAGTATTTT. Encoded protein: CASSFQSGVTGTQYF.

The rearrangement joins TRBV6-2 or TRBV6-3 to TRBJ2-7; D gene unclear. This CDR3 is 14 amino acids long. V was clipped by 6 bases and J by 7 bases, with 19 bases between them. Germline V gene lookup returns CDR1 MNHEY and CDR2 SVGEGT. CDR3 nucleotide sequence: TGTGCCAGCAGCGACCAGAACAGCTTTGGGGAGCAGTACTTC. It codes for CASSDQNSFGEQYF.

The gene calls are TRBV27 and TRBJ1-4; 9 nucleotides line up with TRBD1. Germline V lookup: CDR1 MNHEY, CDR2 SMNVEV (reference sequence). CDR3 size: 18 residues. V was pared by 4 bases and J by 7 bases, with 16 bases of the junction left unmatched. The CDR3 protein is CASSSTGTGKYEGEKLFF. The CDR3 coding sequence is TGTGCCAGCAGTTCCACCGGGACAGGGAAGTATGAGGGTGAAAAACTGTTTTTT.